This TCR beta chain was identified in a study of T cell repertoires in cytomegalovirus infection (dated by TCRdb to about 2019). A note on the overall study: The peptide stimulations were aimed at well-studied HLA-B-restricted epitopes as well as recently identified HLA-C-restricted CMV epitopes, whose presentation resists viral immunomodulation. Because public TCR beta signatures pointed to carriage of CMV infection together with the matching HLA type, the HLA type of each donor mattered for the analysis.

Worth noting for this clonotype: The target of this receptor is not known. Within one base of it there is no much larger clone, and no base qualities were kept.

The full study reports these points: The ex vivo response was dominated by HLA-C-restricted CMV-specific TCR beta clonotypes, and the single most frequent clonotype in two of eight donors was supplied by these HLA-C-restricted clonotypes. In both this cohort and an independent roughly 350-donor cohort, the cumulative frequency of public TCR beta family members distinguished carriers of CMV infection plus the relevant HLA type.

The treatment or condition tag for this specimen amounts to: in vitro stimulation with specific CMV peptide epitopes to enrich CMV-specific T cells. Sequencing used an Illumina HiSeq 1500. The raw public reads went through TCRdb reprocessing: fastp at Q25, MiXCR clone calling, in-frame beta chains kept. Rows matching on CDR3 protein sequence are summarized as one entry with the most common DNA and genes. In this sample the table shows a few hundred thousand distinct CDR3 sequences, 34% of which occur a single time. The ten most abundant clones make up approximately 13% of the sample. CDR1 and CDR2 were assigned from the germline V gene as SGDLS and YYNGEE. Reading from cysteine to phenylalanine, the CDR3 counts 19 amino acids. Just CDR3 DNA is preserved here, 57 bases in frame from base 1. At the junction V is shortened by 4 bases and J by 0 bases, with 25 bases in between.

Recombination linked TRBV9 to TRBJ1-1; TRBD1 is perhaps the D gene, given 5 matching bases. The material sequenced was cultured PBMCs, taken from culture after CMV antigen stimulation. The TCR originated in a human donor in good health (CMV status not recorded). Some clones in this sample may be carry-over from other donors' samples. The DNA reads as follows: TGTGCCAGCAGCCCCCAGGTCCCTGGATTACCGGACATGAACACTGAAGCTTTCTTT. Its translation reads: CASSPQVPGLPDMNTEAFF.